A single sample is the source of the 8 T cell receptor beta chains below, sequenced in a study of blood T cell repertoires in COVID-19. TCRdb keeps only in-frame clones here, not all; method: immunoSEQ multiplex PCR. The profile shows 250,000 or so clones, just under 90% of them singletons. Sequenced input: PBMCs or T cells enriched from blood (not recorded which). These receptors came from a woman aged 25 to 39 with acute COVID-19.

The rearrangement links TRBV4-1 to TRBJ2-7; D remains ambiguous. There are 15 residues in the CDR3. The V gene's germline CDR1 is MGHRA and CDR2 YSYEKL. V lost 1 base, J lost 3 bases, and 13 bases lay in between. The CDR3 nucleotides are TGCGCCAGCAGCCAAGCCAAGTCACCGGTCTACGAGCAGTACTTC. As protein: CASSQAKSPVYEQYF.

This clone has only one observation. The gene calls are TRBV28 and TRBJ1-5; TRBD1 matches 9 bases. The CDR3 covers 16 residues. V lost 4 bases to trimming and J lost 3 bases; unmatched junction nucleotides: 7. Per the germline V gene, CDR1 is MDHEN and CDR2 is SYDVKM. CDR3 in DNA: TGTGCCAGCAGTTCCGTACAGGGGGCGTACAATCAGCCCCAGCATTTT. Translating gives CASSSVQGAYNQPQHF. Combining the CDR3 with reference TRBV28 and TRBJ1-5 gives the whole variable domain DVKVTQSSRYLVKRTGEKVFLECVQDMDHENMFWYRQDPGLGLRLIYFSYDVKMKEKGDIPEGYSVSREKKERFSLILESASTNQTSMYLCASSSVQGAYNQPQHFGDGTRLSIL.

About this clone itself: One junction end does not reproduce the germline sequence, and a read error may be involved. This chain links TRBV2 with TRBJ1-2; 12 nucleotides match TRBD1. Germline-derived CDR1 and CDR2 are SNHLY and FYNNEI. CDR3 length equals 16 residues. Here the CDR3 reads CTSSEGQGAPDYGYTF. The DNA of the CDR3 is TGTACCAGCAGTGAGGGACAGGGGGCGCCTGACTATGGCTACACCTTC.

The V call is TRBV28, the J call TRBJ2-7; a weak D match, TRBD1 (6 bases). V lost 5 bases to trimming and J lost 2 bases, with 10 bases between them. The CDR3 loop spans 13 amino acids. Per the germline V gene, CDR1 is MDHEN and CDR2 is SYDVKM. CDR3 sequence reads: CASSRGDTYEQYF. The CDR3 DNA sequence: TGTGCCAGCAGTCGAGGGGACACCTACGAGCAGTACTTC.

A word on this clone: Other nucleotide sequences in the sample specify the same CDR3. The genes are TRBV20-1 and TRBJ2-7; possible D gene TRBD1, 5 bases. Trimming removed 6 bases at V and 4 bases at J, with 7 bases between. The V gene's germline CDR1 is DFQATT and CDR2 SNEGSKA (reference sequence). This CDR3 is 10 amino acids long. The DNA of the CDR3 is TGCAGTGCCCAGGGTTACGAGCAGTACTTC. This sequence encodes CSAQGYEQYF.

The chain combines TRBV28 with TRBJ2-1, with a weak D call TRBD2 (6 bases). Trimming left V 6 bases short and J 7 bases short, with 13 bases between. The CDR3 length is 13 residues. Germline values: CDR1 MDHEN, CDR2 SYDVKM. CDR3 in DNA: TGTGCCAGCAGCAACCCCCTAGCGAATGAGCAGTTCTTC. This sequence encodes CASSNPLANEQFF.

This chain joins TRBV28 and TRBJ2-3, with 7 bases aligning to TRBD2. The V gene end was trimmed by 2 bases and the J gene end by 0 bases; junction bases not matched to a gene: 8. CDR3 size: 17 residues. CDR1 is MDHEN and CDR2 is SYDVKM in the germline V gene. The CDR3 protein is CASSLTSLADSTDTQYF. The CDR3 DNA follows: TGTGCCAGCAGTTTAACCTCGCTAGCGGATAGCACAGATACGCAGTATTTT.

The chain employs TRBV15 and TRBJ2-1, with D maybe TRBD2 (5 bases). Looked up from germline, CDR1 is LNHNV and CDR2 is YYDKDF (reference sequence). The ends were cut back, 0 bases at V and 5 bases at J, with 17 bases in the middle. The CDR3 is 17 amino acids. Written as DNA, the CDR3 is TGTGCCACCAGCAGAGATATTGCAGTCTCGGGGAACAATGAGCAGTTCTTC. This sequence encodes CATSRDIAVSGNNEQFF.